The next 30 T cell receptor beta chains were all read from a single sample in a study of CXCR3-negative and CXCR3-positive naive CD8 T cells. TRB cDNA libraries were made by UMI-labeled 5' RACE. One entry per CDR3 protein, without DNA, is what TCRdb gives after re-calling the 5' RACE reads. This sample lists some 130,000 distinct CDR3 sequences; its ten largest clones have approximately 0.29%. The sample taken for sequencing was naive CXCR3- CD8+ T cells from blood. Specified subset: CD45RO-CCR7+CD27+CD95- naive CD8+ T cells lacking CXCR3 (TNR3-). Every receptor here comes from a human donor in good health. Some clones in this sample may be carry-over from other donors' samples.

The CDR3: CASSLDGKGYEQFF. The V gene is TRBV7-3, the J gene TRBJ2-1; the TCRdb call, TRBD1, lacks DNA for checking. This CDR3 region has 14 residues. The germline CDR1 and CDR2 sequences are SGHTA and FQGTGA.

V and J are TRBV20-1 and TRBJ2-1; lacking DNA, the TRBD2 call made by TCRdb goes unchecked. CDR3 length: 14 residues. Germline V gene data show CDR1 as DFQATT and CDR2 as SNEGSKA (reference sequence). The CDR3 region is CSARLSGSYNEQFF.

The chain recombines TRBV5-5 with TRBJ2-1. CDR3 length equals 14 residues. Germline V lookup: CDR1 SGHKS, CDR2 YYEKEE (reference sequence). Here the CDR3 reads CASSLAETYNEQFF.

The V gene is TRBV2, the J gene TRBJ2-7; TCRdb reports TRBD2, a call that lacks DNA to check it against. The CDR3 spans 14 residues. In germline, CDR1 is SNHLY, CDR2 FYNNEI. The chain's CDR3 is CASSEYFGPNEQYF.

The chain combines TRBV11-3 with TRBJ2-2; TCRdb reports TRBD2, a call that lacks DNA to check it against. CDR1 and CDR2 (germline): SGHNT, YENEEA. The CDR3 runs to 16 residues. The CDR3: CASSLEARRASGELFF.

The chain couples TRBV12-2 to TRBJ2-3; TCRdb picks TRBD2, but there is no DNA to check that call. TRBV12-2 represents a pseudogene. The CDR3 runs to 19 residues. This CDR3 reads CASRLAIKREGVSTDTQYF.

V is TRBV12-3 or TRBV12-4 and J is TRBJ2-1; without DNA, the TCRdb call of TRBD1 cannot be checked. The CDR3 covers 15 residues. This CDR3 reads CASSPTAGERVEQFF.

The genes are TRBV24-1 and TRBJ2-1; TCRdb names TRBD2, which stays unverified in the absence of DNA. Per the germline V gene, CDR1 is KGHDR and CDR2 is SFDVKD. The CDR3 has 18 residues. The chain's CDR3 is CATSDSSYSGSSYNEQFF.

The V and J genes are TRBV7-9 and TRBJ2-7. Germline-derived CDR1 and CDR2 are SEHNR and FQNEAQ (reference sequence). The CDR3 totals 13 residues. The CDR3 sequence is CASSLTRSYEQYF.

This chain links TRBV3-1 with TRBJ2-3; as DNA is missing, the TRBD2 call by TCRdb cannot be tested. The CDR3 contains 16 residues. Germline V CDR1 and CDR2: LGHDT, YNNKEL (reference sequence). The CDR3 here is CASSQGIGRGGNTQYF.

The rearrangement links TRBV11-2 to TRBJ2-3; TCRdb outputs TRBD2, but without DNA this stays unchecked. Germline V gene data show CDR1 as SGHAT and CDR2 as FQNNGV. CDR3 length equals 15 residues. The CDR3 loop is CASSRAGTSTDTQYF.

J is TRBJ2-5 and V is TRBV13; TCRdb gives TRBD1 as the D gene, but with no DNA this cannot be confirmed. The CDR3 consists of 14 residues. Per the germline V gene, CDR1 is PRHDT and CDR2 is FYEKMQ (reference sequence). The CDR3 loop reads CASSQGGQWETQYF.

The rearrangement uses TRBV7-9 and TRBJ1-2; the D gene TCRdb calls, TRBD1, cannot be checked with no DNA. There are 16 residues in the CDR3. In germline, CDR1 is SEHNR, CDR2 FQNEAQ (reference sequence). CDR3 region: CASSAPDRGRNYGYTF.

V and J are TRBV19 and TRBJ2-1; TCRdb lists TRBD2, though no DNA is available to test this call. This CDR3 has 15 residues. Germline V gene sequence: CDR1 LNHDA, CDR2 SQIVND (reference sequence). CDR3 sequence reads: CASTRGSGNHNEQFF.

This chain links TRBV6-2 or TRBV6-3 with TRBJ2-2; TCRdb indicates TRBD2, and absent DNA this call remains unverified. Germline-derived CDR1 and CDR2 are MNHEY and SVGEGT. The CDR3 extends over 16 amino acids. This CDR3 reads CASSYTRDSYTGELFF.

The chain carries TRBV2 and TRBJ2-7; the TRBD1 assignment by TCRdb is unverifiable without DNA. The germline gives CDR1 SNHLY, CDR2 FYNNEI. The CDR3 loop spans 14 amino acids. CDR3 amino acids: CASSAPGGAYEQYF.

This chain joins TRBV28 and TRBJ2-2; TCRdb gives TRBD1 as the D gene, but with no DNA this cannot be confirmed. The germline gives CDR1 MDHEN, CDR2 SYDVKM. CDR3 length: 14 amino acids. The chain's CDR3 is CASSPFRDTGELFF. The whole variable domain, remainder taken from reference TRBV28 and TRBJ2-2, is DVKVTQSSRYLVKRTGEKVFLECVQDMDHENMFWYRQDPGLGLRLIYFSYDVKMKEKGDIPEGYSVSREKKERFSLILESASTNQTSMYLCASSPFRDTGELFFGEGSRLTVL.

The chain uses TRBV27 and TRBJ2-3; the TRBD2 assignment by TCRdb is unverifiable without DNA. The CDR3 totals 18 residues. Germline loops: CDR1 MNHEY, CDR2 SMNVEV (reference sequence). Here the CDR3 reads CASSNGASGSGRADTQYF.

The chain combines TRBV5-1 with TRBJ2-1; TCRdb's D call, TRBD1, is unchecked because there is no DNA. Germline CDR1 reads SGHRS; CDR2 reads YFSETQ. The CDR3 runs 14 residues. CDR3 protein: CASSTGTLGNEQFF.

J is TRBJ2-7 and V is TRBV4-2; TCRdb's D call of TRBD1 is untestable without DNA. The CDR3 has 16 amino acids. CDR1 and CDR2 (germline): LGHNA, YNFKEQ. The CDR3 is CASSPGLGQGSYEQYF.

The chain has TRBV7-8 and TRBJ2-2; TCRdb lists TRBD1, though no DNA is available to test this call. Germline V gives CDR1 SGHVS, CDR2 FQNEAQ. The length of the CDR3 is 16 residues. The CDR3 loop is CASRIPGQLNTGELFF.

The gene calls are TRBV5-4 and TRBJ2-7; TCRdb's D call of TRBD1 is untestable without DNA. The CDR3 runs 14 residues. CDR1 and CDR2 from the germline V gene are SGHNT and YYREEE (reference sequence). The CDR3: CASSPRQGAYEQYF.

The chain carries TRBV28 and TRBJ2-1; TCRdb's D call of TRBD2 is untestable without DNA. Germline CDR1 reads MDHEN; CDR2 reads SYDVKM. This CDR3 is built from 15 residues. CDR3 region: CASSLSGVVYNEQFF.

This chain links TRBV14 with TRBJ2-1; the TCRdb D gene call, TRBD2, has no DNA to confirm it. The germline V gene encodes CDR1 SGHDN and CDR2 FVKESK. The CDR3 runs 14 residues. CDR3: CASSQEPAFNEQFF.

This chain's CDR3 is CASSFSSHNEQFF. The V and J genes are TRBV5-6 and TRBJ2-1. The CDR3 runs to 13 residues. The V gene's germline CDR1 is SGHDT and CDR2 YYEEEE. Filled out from reference TRBV5-6 and TRBJ2-1, the complete variable domain reads DAGVTQSPTHLIKTRGQQVTLRCSPKSGHDTVSWYQQALGQGPQFIFQYYEEEERQRGNFPDRFSGHQFPNYSSELNVNALLLGDSALYLCASSFSSHNEQFFGPGTRLTVL.

The CDR3 sequence is CASSNLGADTQYF. The J gene is TRBJ2-3, the V gene TRBV4-1; TCRdb picks TRBD1, but there is no DNA to check that call. Germline CDR1 and CDR2: MGHRA and YSYEKL. This CDR3 spans 13 amino acids.

The chain combines TRBV28 with TRBJ1-5; the TCRdb call, TRBD1, lacks DNA for checking. This CDR3 spans 15 amino acids. CDR1 and CDR2 (germline): MDHEN, SYDVKM. The CDR3 loop reads CASTTGAHSNQPQHF.

The V gene is TRBV7-9, the J gene TRBJ1-2; TCRdb designates TRBD1, a call that cannot be tested without DNA. The germline gives CDR1 SEHNR, CDR2 FQNEAQ (reference sequence). The CDR3 runs to 14 residues. The CDR3 loop is CASSEGEQAYGYTF.

The V and J genes are TRBV29-1 and TRBJ2-1; lacking DNA, the TRBD1 call made by TCRdb goes unchecked. The CDR3 length is 14 residues. From germline, CDR1 is SQVTM and CDR2 ANQGSEA. The CDR3 sequence is CSVDAGAIYNEQFF.

The J gene is TRBJ1-1, the V gene TRBV4-1. This CDR3 contains 14 residues. Germline CDR1 is MGHRA and CDR2 is YSYEKL. This CDR3 is CASSQDPSAAEAFF.